This TCR beta chain is drawn from a study of T cells in localized non-small cell lung cancer. Note on this clone: Its antigen is not identified.

Study outcomes and limitations: Longer overall survival was associated with a higher density of T cells in the blood. Appearing in adjacent lung were a median about 60 of the top 100 tumor clones. Uninvolved adjacent lung showed higher T cell clonality than tumor. Sequencing covered just one tumor region, so heterogeneity cannot be ruled out.

TCRdb's table, derived via immunoSEQ multiplex PCR, lists solely in-frame clones and lacks some. The data show roughly 4,000 clones, about 30% seen once. Sequencing was performed on lung tumor tissue, taken before any cancer treatment. This TCR was sampled from a man aged 40-75 years with stage II lung adenocarcinoma.

The CDR3 spells CASSPPRDPQYF. The CDR3 DNA is TGTGCCAGCAGCCCACCCCGGGATCCGCAGTATTTT. This chain joins TRBV28 and TRBJ2-3; D perhaps matches TRBD2 (5 bases). Germline loops: CDR1 MDHEN, CDR2 SYDVKM. The CDR3 loop spans 12 amino acids. The V end lost 6 bases, the J end lost 10 bases, and 14 bases lay between the germline ends.